This paragraph covers one T cell receptor (beta chain) sequence. What it binds is unknown. These data belong to a study of identical twins. Whole-study results and caveats: In zero-insertion analyses, partial confounding could arise from invariant MAIT and iNKT cells.

V was pared by 7 bases and J by 7 bases, with 8 bases of the junction left unmatched. Germline CDR1 reads PRHDT; CDR2 reads FYEKMQ (reference sequence). This CDR3 has 14 amino acids. MiXCR, applied by TCRdb to the 5' RACE reads, yields one record per CDR3 protein. The sample lists about 190,000 distinct CDR3 sequences; around 15% were seen once. The same sample was also used in a study of T cells expressing NK-cell markers. In that study: The study drew TCR beta repertoires from sorted CD3+CD56+NKG2C+, CD3+CD56+NKG2C- and CD3+CD56-NKG2C+ T cells.

The receptor was isolated from a woman between 18 and 29 years old in good health. The rearrangement uses TRBV13 and TRBJ2-2; 8 bases line up with TRBD2. The source material was CD8+ T cells sorted from blood. The CDR3 here is CASTTGGPVGELFF. CDR3 nucleotides: TGTGCCAGCACCACGGGGGGGCCGGTCGGGGAGCTGTTTTTT.